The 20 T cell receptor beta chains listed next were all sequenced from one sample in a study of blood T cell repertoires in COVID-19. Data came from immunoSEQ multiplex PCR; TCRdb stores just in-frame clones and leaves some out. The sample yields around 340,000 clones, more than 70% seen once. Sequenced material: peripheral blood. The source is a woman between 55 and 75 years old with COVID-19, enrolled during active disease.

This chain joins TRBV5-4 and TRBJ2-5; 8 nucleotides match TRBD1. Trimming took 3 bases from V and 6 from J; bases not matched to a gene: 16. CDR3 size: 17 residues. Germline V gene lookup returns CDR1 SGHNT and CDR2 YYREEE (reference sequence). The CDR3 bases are TGTGCCAGCAGCTCTGGAGCCGCCGGGACAGGCGCCAAGACCCAGTACTTC. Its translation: CASSSGAAGTGAKTQYF.

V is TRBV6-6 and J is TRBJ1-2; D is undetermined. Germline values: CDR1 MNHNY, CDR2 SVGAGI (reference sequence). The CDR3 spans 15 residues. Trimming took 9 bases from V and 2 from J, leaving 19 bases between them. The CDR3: CASQRAEASNYGYTF. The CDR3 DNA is TGTGCCAGTCAACGCGCCGAGGCTTCGAACTATGGCTACACCTTC.

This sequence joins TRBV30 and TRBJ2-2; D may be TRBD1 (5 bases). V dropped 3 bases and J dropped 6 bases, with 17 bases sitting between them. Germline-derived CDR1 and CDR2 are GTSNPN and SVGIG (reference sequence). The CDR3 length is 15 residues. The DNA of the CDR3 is TGTGCCTGGAGATTACGGGCAGGGTATTCCGGGGAGCTGTTTTTT. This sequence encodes CAWRLRAGYSGELFF.

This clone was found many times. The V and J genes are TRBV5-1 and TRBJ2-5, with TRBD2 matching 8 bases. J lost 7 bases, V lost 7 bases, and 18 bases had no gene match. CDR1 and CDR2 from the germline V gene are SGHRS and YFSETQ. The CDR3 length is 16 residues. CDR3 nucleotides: TGCGCCAGCTCCGGCGGGGGGCAGACTGGGGACGGGACCCAGTACTTC. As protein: CASSGGGQTGDGTQYF.

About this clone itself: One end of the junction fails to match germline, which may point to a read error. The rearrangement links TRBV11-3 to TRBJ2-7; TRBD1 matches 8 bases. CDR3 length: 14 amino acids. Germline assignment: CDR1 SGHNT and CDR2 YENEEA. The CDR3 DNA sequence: TGTGTCAGCAGCTCCCGGGACAGGTCCTACGAGCAGTACTTC. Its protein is CVSSSRDRSYEQYF. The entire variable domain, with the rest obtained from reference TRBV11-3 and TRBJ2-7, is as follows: EAGVVQSPRYKIIEKKQPVAFWCNPISGHNTLYWYLQNLGQGPELLIRYENEEAVDDSQLPKDRFSAERLKGVDSTLKIQPAELGDSAVYLCVSSSRDRSYEQYFGPGTRLTVT.

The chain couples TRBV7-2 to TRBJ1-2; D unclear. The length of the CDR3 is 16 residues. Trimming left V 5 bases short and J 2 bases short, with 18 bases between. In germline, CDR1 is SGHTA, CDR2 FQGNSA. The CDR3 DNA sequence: TGTGCCAGCAGCCCCACTATTGGCATTTCGAACTATGGCTACACCTTC. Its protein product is CASSPTIGISNYGYTF.

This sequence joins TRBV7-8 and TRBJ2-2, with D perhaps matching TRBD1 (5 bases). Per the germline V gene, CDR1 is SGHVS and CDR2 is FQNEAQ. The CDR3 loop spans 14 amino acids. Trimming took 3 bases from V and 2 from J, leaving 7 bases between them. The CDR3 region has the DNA TGTGCCAGCAGCTTTGACAGCAACACCGGGGAGCTGTTTTTT. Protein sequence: CASSFDSNTGELFF.

The CDR3 sequence is CASSGQGRDNSPLHF. As DNA, the CDR3 is TGTGCCAGCAGCGGACAGGGTCGCGATAATTCACCCCTCCACTTT. The gene calls are TRBV11-2 and TRBJ1-6; 8 nucleotides line up with TRBD1. Germline CDR1 and CDR2: SGHAT and FQNNGV. The CDR3 spans 15 residues. Trimming at V came to 5 bases and at J to 5 bases, leaving 5 bases not matched to a gene.

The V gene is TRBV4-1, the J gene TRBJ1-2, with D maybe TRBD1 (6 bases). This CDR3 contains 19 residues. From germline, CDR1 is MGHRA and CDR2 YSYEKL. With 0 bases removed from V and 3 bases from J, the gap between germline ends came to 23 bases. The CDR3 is CASSQDRRGWGGRDYGYTF. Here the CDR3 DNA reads TGCGCCAGCAGCCAAGATAGGCGGGGATGGGGGGGGCGAGACTATGGCTACACCTTC.

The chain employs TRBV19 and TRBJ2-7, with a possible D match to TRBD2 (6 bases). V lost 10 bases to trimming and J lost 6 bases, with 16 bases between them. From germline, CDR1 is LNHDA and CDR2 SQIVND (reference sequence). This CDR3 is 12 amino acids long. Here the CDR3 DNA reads TGTGCCAAAGGGAGGAGGGCCCGCGAGCAGTACTTC. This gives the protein CAKGRRAREQYF.

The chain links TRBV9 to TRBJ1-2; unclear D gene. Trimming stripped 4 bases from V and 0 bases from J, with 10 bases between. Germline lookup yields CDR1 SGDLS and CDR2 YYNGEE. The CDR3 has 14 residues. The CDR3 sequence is CASSSMRTNYGYTF. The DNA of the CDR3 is TGTGCCAGCAGCTCGATGCGGACTAACTATGGCTACACCTTC. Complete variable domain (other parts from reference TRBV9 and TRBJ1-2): DSGVTQTPKHLITATGQRVTLRCSPRSGDLSVYWYQQSLDQGLQFLIQYYNGEERAKGNILERFSAQQFPDLHSELNLSSLELGDSALYFCASSSMRTNYGYTFGSGTRLTVV.

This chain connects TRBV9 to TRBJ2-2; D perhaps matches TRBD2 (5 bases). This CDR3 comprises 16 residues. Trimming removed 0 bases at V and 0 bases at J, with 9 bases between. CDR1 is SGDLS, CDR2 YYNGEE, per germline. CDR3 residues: CASSVVVGANTGELFF. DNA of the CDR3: TGTGCCAGCAGCGTAGTAGTCGGGGCGAACACCGGGGAGCTGTTTTTT.

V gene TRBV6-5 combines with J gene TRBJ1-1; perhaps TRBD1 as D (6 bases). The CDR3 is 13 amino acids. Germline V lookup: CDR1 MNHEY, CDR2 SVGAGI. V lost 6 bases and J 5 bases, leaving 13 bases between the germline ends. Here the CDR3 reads CASRGGVLTEAFF. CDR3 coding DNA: TGTGCCAGCAGAGGGGGGGTTCTAACTGAAGCTTTCTTT.

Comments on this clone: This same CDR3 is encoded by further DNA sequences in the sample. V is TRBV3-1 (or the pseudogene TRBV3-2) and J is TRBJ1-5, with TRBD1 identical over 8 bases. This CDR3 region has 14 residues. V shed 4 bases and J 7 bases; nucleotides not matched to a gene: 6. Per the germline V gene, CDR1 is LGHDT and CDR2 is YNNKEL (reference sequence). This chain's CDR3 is CASSPGQGGQPQHF. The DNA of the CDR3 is TGTGCCAGCAGCCCAGGACAGGGAGGACAGCCCCAGCATTTT.

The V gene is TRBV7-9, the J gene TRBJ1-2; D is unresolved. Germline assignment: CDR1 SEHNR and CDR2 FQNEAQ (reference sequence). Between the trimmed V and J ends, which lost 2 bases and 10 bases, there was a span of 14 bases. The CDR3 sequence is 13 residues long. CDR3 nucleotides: TGTGCCAGCAGCTTACCCCCGAGTTCTGACTACACCTTC. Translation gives CASSLPPSSDYTF.

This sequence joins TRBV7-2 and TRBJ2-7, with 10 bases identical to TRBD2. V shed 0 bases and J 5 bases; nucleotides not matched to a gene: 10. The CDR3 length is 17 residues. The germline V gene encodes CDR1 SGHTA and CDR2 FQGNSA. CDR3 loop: CASSLASRSGGAHEQYF. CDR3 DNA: TGTGCCAGCAGCTTAGCCTCGAGGAGCGGGGGGGCCCACGAGCAGTACTTC.

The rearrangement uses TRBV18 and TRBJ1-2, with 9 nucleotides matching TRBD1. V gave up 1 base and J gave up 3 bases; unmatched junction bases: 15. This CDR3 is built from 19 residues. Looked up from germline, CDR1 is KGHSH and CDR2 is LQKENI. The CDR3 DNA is TGTGCCAGCTCACCACAGATTGGGGTCGGGACAGGGTTGCACTATGGCTACACCTTC. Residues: CASSPQIGVGTGLHYGYTF.

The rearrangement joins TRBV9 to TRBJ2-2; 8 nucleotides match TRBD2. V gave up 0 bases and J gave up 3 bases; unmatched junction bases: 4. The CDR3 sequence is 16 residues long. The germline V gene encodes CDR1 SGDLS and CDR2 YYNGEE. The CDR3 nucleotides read TGTGCCAGCAGCGTAGGGGACGGGGGGGACACCGGGGAGCTGTTTTTT. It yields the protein CASSVGDGGDTGELFF.

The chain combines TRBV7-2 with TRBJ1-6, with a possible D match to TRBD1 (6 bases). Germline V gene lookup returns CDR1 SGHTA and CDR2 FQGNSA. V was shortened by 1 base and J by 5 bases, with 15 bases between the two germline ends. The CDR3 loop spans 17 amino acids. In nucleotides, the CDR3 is TGTGCCAGCAGCTTAGGGGGGGGCAGGACTAATAATTCACCCCTCCACTTT. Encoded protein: CASSLGGGRTNNSPLHF.

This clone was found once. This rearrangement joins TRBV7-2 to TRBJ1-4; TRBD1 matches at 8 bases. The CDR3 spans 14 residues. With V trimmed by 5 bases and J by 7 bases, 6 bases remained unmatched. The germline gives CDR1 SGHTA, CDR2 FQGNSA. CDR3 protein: CASSGQGLGEKLFF. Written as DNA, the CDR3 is TGTGCCAGCAGCGGACAGGGTCTCGGTGAAAAACTGTTTTTT.